This T cell receptor (beta chain) was retrieved from a study of blood T cell repertoires in COVID-19. In the study overall: From T cells, B-cell-depleted T cells, or PBMCs came the material, which was cDNA or gDNA.

Sequencing used immunoSEQ multiplex PCR; TCRdb keeps in-frame clones, though not all of them. Among 140,000 to 150,000 clones, 80% to 90% were seen once, and the ten largest hold about 8%. This clone appeared once. The CDR3 runs 15 residues. V was trimmed by 6 bases and J by 5 bases, leaving 19 bases between them. Germline V CDR1 and CDR2: SGHAT, FQNNGV. This chain uses TRBV11-2 with TRBJ1-2; the D is unclear. This receptor was identified in a woman in her sixties with COVID-19, enrolled during active disease. The sample comprised peripheral blood. The CDR3 loop is CASRAQITRGYGYTF. CDR3 DNA sequence: TGTGCCAGCAGGGCTCAGATAACCAGAGGTTATGGCTACACCTTC.